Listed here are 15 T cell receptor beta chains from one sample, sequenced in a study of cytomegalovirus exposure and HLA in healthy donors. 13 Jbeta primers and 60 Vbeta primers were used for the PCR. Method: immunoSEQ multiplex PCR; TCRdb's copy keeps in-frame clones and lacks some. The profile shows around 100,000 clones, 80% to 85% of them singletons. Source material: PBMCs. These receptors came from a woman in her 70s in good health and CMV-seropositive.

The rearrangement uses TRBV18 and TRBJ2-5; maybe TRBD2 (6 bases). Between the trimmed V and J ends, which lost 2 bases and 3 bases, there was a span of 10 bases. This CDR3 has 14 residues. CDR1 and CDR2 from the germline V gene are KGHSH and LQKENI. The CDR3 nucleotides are TGTGCCAGCTCACCAGGGATAGCGGAAGAGACCCAGTACTTC. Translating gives CASSPGIAEETQYF.

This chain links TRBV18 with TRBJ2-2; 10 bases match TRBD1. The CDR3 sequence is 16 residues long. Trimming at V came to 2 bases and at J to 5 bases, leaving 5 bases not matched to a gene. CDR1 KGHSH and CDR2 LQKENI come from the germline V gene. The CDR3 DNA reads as TGTGCCAGCTCACCAAGGACAGGGGGAGGAACCGGGGAGCTGTTTTTT. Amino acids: CASSPRTGGGTGELFF.

CDR3: CASSIGGGVKIEQFF. As DNA, the CDR3 is TGTGCCAGTAGTATAGGAGGAGGGGTCAAAATTGAGCAGTTCTTC. The chain is built from TRBV19 and TRBJ2-1, with a possible D match to TRBD2 (6 bases). Germline V gene lookup returns CDR1 LNHDA and CDR2 SQIVND (reference sequence). V gave up 1 base and J gave up 9 bases, with 16 bases separating them. This CDR3 is 15 amino acids long.

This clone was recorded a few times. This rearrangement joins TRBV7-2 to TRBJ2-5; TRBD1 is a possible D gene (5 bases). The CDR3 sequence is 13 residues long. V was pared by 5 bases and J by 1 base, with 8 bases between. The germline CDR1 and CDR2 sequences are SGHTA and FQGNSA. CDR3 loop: CASSRQPQETQYF. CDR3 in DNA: TGTGCCAGCAGCCGACAGCCCCAAGAGACCCAGTACTTC.

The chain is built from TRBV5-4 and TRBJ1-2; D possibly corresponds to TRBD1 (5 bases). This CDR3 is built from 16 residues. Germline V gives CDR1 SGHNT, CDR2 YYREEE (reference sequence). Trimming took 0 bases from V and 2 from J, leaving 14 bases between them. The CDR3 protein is CASSLGQGSSNYGYTF. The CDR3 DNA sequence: TGTGCCAGCAGCTTGGGTCAGGGTTCAAGCAACTATGGCTACACCTTC.

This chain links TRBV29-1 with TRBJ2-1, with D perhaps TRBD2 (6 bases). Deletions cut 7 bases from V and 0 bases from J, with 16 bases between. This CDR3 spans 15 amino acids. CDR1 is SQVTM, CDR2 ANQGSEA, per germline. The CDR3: CSGQTSRSSYNEQFF. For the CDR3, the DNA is TGCAGCGGCCAGACTAGTCGGAGCTCCTACAATGAGCAGTTCTTC.

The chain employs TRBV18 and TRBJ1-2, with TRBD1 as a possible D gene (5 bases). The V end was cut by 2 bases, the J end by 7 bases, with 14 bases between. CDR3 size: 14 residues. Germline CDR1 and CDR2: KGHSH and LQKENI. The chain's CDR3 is CASSPGQGLSGYTF. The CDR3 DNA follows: TGTGCCAGCTCACCAGGGCAGGGCCTCTCTGGCTACACCTTC.

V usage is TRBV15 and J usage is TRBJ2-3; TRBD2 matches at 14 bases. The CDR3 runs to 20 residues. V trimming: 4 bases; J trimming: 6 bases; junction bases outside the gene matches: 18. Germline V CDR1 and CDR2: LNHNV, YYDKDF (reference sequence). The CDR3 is CATSISRTSGRQGYRDTQYF. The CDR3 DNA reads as TGTGCCACCAGCATCTCCCGGACTAGCGGGAGGCAGGGTTACAGGGATACGCAGTATTTT.

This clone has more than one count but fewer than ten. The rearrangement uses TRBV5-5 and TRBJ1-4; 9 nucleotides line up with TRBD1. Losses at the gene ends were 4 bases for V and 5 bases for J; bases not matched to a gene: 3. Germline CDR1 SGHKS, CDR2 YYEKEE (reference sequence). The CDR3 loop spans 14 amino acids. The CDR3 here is CASSEGTGNEKLFF. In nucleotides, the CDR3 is TGTGCCAGCAGCGAGGGGACAGGGAATGAAAAACTGTTTTTT.

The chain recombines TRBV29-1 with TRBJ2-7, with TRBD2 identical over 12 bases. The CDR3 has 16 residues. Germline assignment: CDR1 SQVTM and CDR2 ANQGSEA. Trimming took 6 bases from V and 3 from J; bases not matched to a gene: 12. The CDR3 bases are TGCAGCGTGACAGCCGTACTAGCGGGAGGAGTCTACGAGCAGTACTTC. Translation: CSVTAVLAGGVYEQYF.

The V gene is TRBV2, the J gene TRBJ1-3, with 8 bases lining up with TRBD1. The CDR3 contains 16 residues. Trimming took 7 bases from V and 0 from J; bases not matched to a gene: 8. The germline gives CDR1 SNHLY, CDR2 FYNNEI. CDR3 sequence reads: CASTSGGSNSGNTIYF. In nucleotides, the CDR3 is TGTGCCAGCACCTCAGGGGGCTCCAACTCTGGAAACACCATATATTTT.

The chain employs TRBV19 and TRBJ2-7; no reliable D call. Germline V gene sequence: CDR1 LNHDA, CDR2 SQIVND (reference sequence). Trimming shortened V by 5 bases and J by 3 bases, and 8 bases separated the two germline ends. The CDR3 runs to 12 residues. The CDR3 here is CASSAKNYEQYF. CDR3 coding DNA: TGTGCCAGTAGTGCTAAAAACTACGAGCAGTACTTC.

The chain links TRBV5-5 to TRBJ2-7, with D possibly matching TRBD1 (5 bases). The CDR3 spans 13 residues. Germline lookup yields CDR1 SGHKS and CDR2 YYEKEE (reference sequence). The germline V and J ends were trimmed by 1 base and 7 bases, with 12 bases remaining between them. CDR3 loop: CASSLPGKGEQYF. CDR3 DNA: TGTGCCAGCAGCTTGCCAGGCAAGGGGGAGCAGTACTTC.

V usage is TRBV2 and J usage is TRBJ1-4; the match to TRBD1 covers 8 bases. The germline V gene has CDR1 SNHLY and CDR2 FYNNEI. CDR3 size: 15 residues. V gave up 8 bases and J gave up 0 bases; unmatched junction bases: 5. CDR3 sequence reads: CASSDRGATNEKLFF. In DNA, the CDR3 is TGTGCCAGCTCCGACAGGGGCGCAACTAATGAAAAACTGTTTTTT.

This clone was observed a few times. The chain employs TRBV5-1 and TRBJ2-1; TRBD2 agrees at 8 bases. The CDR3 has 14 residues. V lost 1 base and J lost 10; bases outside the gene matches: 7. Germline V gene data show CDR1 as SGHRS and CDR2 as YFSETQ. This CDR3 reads CASSLSGGPPEQFF. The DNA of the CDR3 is TGCGCCAGCAGCTTGTCGGGAGGGCCGCCGGAGCAGTTCTTC. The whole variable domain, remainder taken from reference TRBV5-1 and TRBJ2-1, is KAGVTQTPRYLIKTRGQQVTLSCSPISGHRSVSWYQQTPGQGLQFLFEYFSETQRNKGNFPGRFSGRQFSNSRSEMNVSTLELGDSALYLCASSLSGGPPEQFFGPGTRLTVL.